These 3 T cell receptor beta chains originate from one sample sequenced in a study of Ad26.COV2.S vaccination and SARS-CoV-2 variants. The table came from immunoSEQ multiplex PCR; TCRdb's copy has only in-frame clones and leaves some out. The sample lists about 400,000 clones, around 92% occurring once. Treatment meaning: some 20 received Ad26.COV2.S at low or high dose, single or two shots; about 5 received placebo; per-sample allocation not given. Collection of the samples took place on day 63 after the first injection of vaccine or placebo. Sample: peripheral blood, taken in a trial of Ad26.COV2.S vaccine versus placebo. All receptors come from a person aged 18-60 years who received the Ad26.COV2.S COVID-19 vaccine or a placebo.

This clone was picked up one time. The rearrangement links TRBV23-1 to TRBJ2-5; TRBD2 matches at 14 bases. TRBV23-1 is classed as an ORF, of uncertain function. Trimming at V came to 4 bases and at J to 5 bases, leaving 15 bases not matched to a gene. The CDR3 contains 19 residues. The DNA for the CDR3 is TGCGCCAGCAGTCCCGGACTAGCGGGGGGTCCCCCGGGGAAGGAGACCCAGTACTTC. It yields the protein CASSPGLAGGPPGKETQYF.

The chain employs TRBV19 and TRBJ1-2; 9 bases are shared with TRBD1. The CDR3 runs to 14 residues. J lost 6 bases, V lost 6 bases, and 8 bases had no gene match. Looked up from germline, CDR1 is LNHDA and CDR2 is SQIVND (reference sequence). This CDR3 reads CASRRTGDYNGYTF. DNA for the CDR3: TGTGCCAGTAGGCGGACAGGGGATTATAATGGCTACACCTTC.

As to this clone: One end of the junction varies from germline; a read error may be responsible. The gene calls are TRBV6-1 and TRBJ2-1, with 12 bases matching TRBD2. The germline V gene encodes CDR1 MNHNS and CDR2 SASEGT. This CDR3 has 15 amino acids. The CDR3 DNA follows: TGTGCCAGCGGTGAAGGACTAGCGGGGCTTAATGAGCAGTTCTTC. Protein sequence: CASGEGLAGLNEQFF.